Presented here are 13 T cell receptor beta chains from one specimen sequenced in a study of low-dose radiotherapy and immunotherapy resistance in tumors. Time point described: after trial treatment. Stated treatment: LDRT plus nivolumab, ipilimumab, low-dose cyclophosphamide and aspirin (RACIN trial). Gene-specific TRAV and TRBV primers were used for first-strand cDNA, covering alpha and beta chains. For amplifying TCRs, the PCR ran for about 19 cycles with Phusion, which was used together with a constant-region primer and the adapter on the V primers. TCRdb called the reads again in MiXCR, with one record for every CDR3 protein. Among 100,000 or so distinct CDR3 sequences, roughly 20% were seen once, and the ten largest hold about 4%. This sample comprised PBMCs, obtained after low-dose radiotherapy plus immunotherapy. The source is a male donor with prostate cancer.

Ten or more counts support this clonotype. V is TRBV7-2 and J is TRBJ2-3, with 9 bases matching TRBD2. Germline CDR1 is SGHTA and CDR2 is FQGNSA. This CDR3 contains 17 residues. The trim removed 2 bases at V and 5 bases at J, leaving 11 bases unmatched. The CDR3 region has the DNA TGTGCCAGCAGCTTAACCCCAGCGGGGGGCCGCGGAGATACGCAGTATTTT. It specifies CASSLTPAGGRGDTQYF.

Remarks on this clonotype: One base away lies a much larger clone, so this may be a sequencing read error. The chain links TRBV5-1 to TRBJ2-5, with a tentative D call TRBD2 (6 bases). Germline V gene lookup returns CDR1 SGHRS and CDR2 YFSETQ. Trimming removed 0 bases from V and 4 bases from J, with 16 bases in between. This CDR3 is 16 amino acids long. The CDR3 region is CASSLGLVGYGETQYF. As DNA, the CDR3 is TGCGCCAGCAGCTTGGGACTAGTGGGGTATGGAGAGACCCAGTACTTC.

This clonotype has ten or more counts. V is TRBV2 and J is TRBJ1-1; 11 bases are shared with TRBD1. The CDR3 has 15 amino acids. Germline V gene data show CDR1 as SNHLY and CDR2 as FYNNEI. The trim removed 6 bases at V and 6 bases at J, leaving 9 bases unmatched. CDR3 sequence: CASRTTGQGASEAFF. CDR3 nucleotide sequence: TGTGCCAGCAGAACCACCGGACAGGGGGCGTCTGAAGCTTTCTTT.

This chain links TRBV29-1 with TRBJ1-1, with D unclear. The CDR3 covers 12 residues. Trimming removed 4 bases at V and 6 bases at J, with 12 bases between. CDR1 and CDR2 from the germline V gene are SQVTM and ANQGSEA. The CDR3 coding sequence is TGCAGCGTTGGTTTGGGTTCGTCTGAAGCTTTCTTT. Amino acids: CSVGLGSSEAFF.

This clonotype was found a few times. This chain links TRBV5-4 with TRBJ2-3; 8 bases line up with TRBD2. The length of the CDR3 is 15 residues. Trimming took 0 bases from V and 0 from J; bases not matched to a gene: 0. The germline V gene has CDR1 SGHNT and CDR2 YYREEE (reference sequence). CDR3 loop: CASSLASGSTDTQYF. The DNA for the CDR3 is TGTGCCAGCAGCTTGGCTAGCGGGAGCACAGATACGCAGTATTTT.

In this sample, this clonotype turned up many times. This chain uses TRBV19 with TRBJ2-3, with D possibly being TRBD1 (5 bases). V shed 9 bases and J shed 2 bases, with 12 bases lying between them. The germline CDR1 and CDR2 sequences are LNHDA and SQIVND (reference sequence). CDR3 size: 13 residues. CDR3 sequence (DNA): TGTGCCAGCAAACAGGTGAACACAGATACGCAGTATTTT. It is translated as CASKQVNTDTQYF.

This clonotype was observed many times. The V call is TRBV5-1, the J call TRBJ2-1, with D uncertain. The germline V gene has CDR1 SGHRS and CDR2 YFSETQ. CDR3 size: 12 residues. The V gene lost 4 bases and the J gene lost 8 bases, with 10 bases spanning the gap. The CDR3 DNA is TGCGCCAGCAGCGCTCAAGATGATGAGCAGTTCTTC. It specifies CASSAQDDEQFF.

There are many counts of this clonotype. The CDR3 coding sequence is TGTGCCAGCAGTTTAAGGGCGGGCTCCGTGTCCCGCCGCCCGGCCAAAAACATTCAGTACTTC. The encoded protein is CASSLRAGSVSRRPAKNIQYF. The chain employs TRBV28 and TRBJ2-4; the D gene is possibly TRBD2 (5 bases). Germline CDR1 MDHEN, CDR2 SYDVKM. Trimming shortened V by 2 bases and J by 1 base, and 27 bases separated the two germline ends. The CDR3 totals 21 residues.

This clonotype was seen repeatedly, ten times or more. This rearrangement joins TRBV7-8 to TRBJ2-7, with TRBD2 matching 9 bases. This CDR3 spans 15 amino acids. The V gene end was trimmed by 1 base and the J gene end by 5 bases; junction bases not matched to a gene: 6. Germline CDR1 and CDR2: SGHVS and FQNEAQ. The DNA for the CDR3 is TGTGCCAGCAGCTTAGGTGGCGGGGGGGCGGACGAGCAGTACTTC. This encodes CASSLGGGGADEQYF.

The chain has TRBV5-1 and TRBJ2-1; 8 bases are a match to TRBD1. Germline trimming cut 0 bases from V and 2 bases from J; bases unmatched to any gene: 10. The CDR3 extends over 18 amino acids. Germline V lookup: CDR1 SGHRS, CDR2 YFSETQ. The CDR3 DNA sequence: TGCGCCAGCAGCTTGGTTAAGGCGACAGGGGTCACCTACAATGAGCAGTTCTTC. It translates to CASSLVKATGVTYNEQFF.

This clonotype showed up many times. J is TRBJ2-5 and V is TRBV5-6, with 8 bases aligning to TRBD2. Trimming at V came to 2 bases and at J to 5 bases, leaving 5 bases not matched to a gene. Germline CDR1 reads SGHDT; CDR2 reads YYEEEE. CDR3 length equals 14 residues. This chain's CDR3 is CASSFRTSRETQYF. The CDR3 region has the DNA TGTGCCAGCAGCTTCCGGACTAGCCGGGAGACCCAGTACTTC.

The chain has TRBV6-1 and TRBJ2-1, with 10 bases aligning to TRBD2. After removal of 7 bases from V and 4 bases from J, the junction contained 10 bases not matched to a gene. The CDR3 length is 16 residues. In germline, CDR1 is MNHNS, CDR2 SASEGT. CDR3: CASIQNLAGVYNEQFF. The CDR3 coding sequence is TGTGCCAGCATCCAAAACCTAGCGGGGGTTTACAATGAGCAGTTCTTC.

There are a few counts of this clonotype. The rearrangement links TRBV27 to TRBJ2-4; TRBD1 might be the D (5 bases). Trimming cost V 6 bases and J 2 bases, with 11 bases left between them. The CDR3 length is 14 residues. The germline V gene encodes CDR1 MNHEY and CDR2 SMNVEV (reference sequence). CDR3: CASRNDRTKNIQYF. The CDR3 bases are TGTGCCAGCAGGAACGACAGAACCAAAAACATTCAGTACTTC.